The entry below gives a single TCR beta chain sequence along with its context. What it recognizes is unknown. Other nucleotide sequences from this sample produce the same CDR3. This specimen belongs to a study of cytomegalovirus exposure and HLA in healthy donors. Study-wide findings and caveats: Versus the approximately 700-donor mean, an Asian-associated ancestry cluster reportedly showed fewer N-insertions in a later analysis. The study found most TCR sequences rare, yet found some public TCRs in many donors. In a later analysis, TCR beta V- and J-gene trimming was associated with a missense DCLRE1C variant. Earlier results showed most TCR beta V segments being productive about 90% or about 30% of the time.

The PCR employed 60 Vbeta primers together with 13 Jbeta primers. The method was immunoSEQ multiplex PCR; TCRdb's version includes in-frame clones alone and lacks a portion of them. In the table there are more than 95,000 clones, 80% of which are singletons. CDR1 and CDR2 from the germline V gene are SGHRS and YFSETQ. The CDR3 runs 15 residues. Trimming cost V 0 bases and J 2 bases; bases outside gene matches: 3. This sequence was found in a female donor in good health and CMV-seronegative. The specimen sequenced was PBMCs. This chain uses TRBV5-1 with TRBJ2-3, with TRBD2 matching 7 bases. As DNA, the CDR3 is TGCGCCAGCAGCTTGGCGGGGGGTTACACAGATACGCAGTATTTT. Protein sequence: CASSLAGGYTDTQYF.